This passage covers 30 T cell receptor beta chains from one sample sequenced in a study of patients and donors after allogeneic stem cell transplantation. Each CDR3 protein gets one entry after TCRdb re-called the RT-PCR reads with MiXCR. The data contain 70,000 to 95,000 distinct CDR3 sequences, around 5% of them singletons. Sequenced material: blood, either unsorted or a sorted T cell fraction (not recorded which). These receptors all stem from a human donor who was either an allogeneic HSCT recipient or a stem cell or donor lymphocyte infusion donor (not recorded which). It is not recorded whose cells these are; they may come from a transplant donor.

This clonotype was recorded many times. The chain has TRBV5-6 and TRBJ2-1; D unresolved. CDR1 and CDR2 (germline): SGHDT, YYEEEE. V was pared by 2 bases and J by 3 bases, with 15 bases between. There are 16 residues in the CDR3. This CDR3 reads CASSFYMSTDYNEQFF. The CDR3 DNA is TGTGCCAGCAGCTTTTATATGTCTACCGACTACAATGAGCAGTTCTTC.

The V call is TRBV10-2, the J call TRBJ1-5, with a possible D match to TRBD1 (6 bases). Trimming took 8 bases from V and 4 from J, leaving 9 bases between them. The CDR3 runs to 12 residues. CDR1 and CDR2 (germline): WSHSY, SAAADI. The CDR3 DNA follows: TGCGCCAGCGGACAGCCTAATCAGCCCCAGCATTTT. Translated, it gives CASGQPNQPQHF.

This clonotype was found many times. The V call is TRBV10-3, the J call TRBJ2-5; D gene ambiguous. The length of the CDR3 is 11 residues. Germline CDR1 reads ENHRY; CDR2 reads SYGVKD. With 10 bases removed from V and 5 bases from J, the gap between germline ends came to 11 bases. The CDR3 DNA is TGTGCCACCTCATATGCGGAGACCCAGTACTTC. It yields the protein CATSYAETQYF.

Many counts were recorded for this clonotype. The rearrangement uses TRBV15 and TRBJ1-5, with D unclear. Trimming removed 1 base from V and 7 bases from J, with 11 bases in between. CDR1 is LNHNV, CDR2 YYDKDF, per germline (reference sequence). CDR3 size: 14 residues. The CDR3 DNA reads TGTGCCACCAGCAGAGGTGAAACGAGGCAGCCCCAGCATTTT. Translating gives CATSRGETRQPQHF.

V usage is TRBV6-1 and J usage is TRBJ1-2, with a tentative D call TRBD1 (5 bases). This CDR3 is 14 amino acids long. V lost 2 bases and J 8 bases, leaving 15 bases between the germline ends. The germline V gene has CDR1 MNHNS and CDR2 SASEGT. CDR3 loop: CASSEMGPARGYTF. The CDR3 DNA is TGTGCCAGCAGTGAAATGGGGCCTGCGAGGGGCTACACCTTC.

The J gene is TRBJ1-1, the V gene TRBV4-1, with D possibly being TRBD1 (6 bases). CDR1 is MGHRA and CDR2 is YSYEKL in the germline V gene. The V end was cut by 2 bases, the J end by 3 bases, with 16 bases between. This CDR3 spans 16 amino acids. CDR3 sequence: CASSQIVRGRDTEAFF. In DNA, the CDR3 is TGCGCCAGCAGCCAAATTGTAAGGGGGAGGGACACTGAAGCTTTCTTT.

This clonotype was counted many times. The rearrangement joins TRBV12-3 or TRBV12-4 to TRBJ2-1, with 11 bases identical to TRBD2. V lost 1 base, J lost 6 bases, and 2 bases stayed unmatched. This CDR3 has 15 amino acids. CDR3 in amino acids: CASSLVSGRVNEQFF. The CDR3 DNA reads TGTGCCAGCAGTTTAGTTAGCGGGAGGGTCAATGAGCAGTTCTTC.

This clonotype was observed at least ten times. The gene calls are TRBV5-4 and TRBJ1-6; possibly TRBD1 for D (6 bases). The germline gives CDR1 SGHNT, CDR2 YYREEE (reference sequence). Trimming pared 4 bases from V and 7 bases from J, leaving 9 bases between. The CDR3 spans 13 residues. The CDR3 here is CASSPDSNSPLHF. In DNA form, the CDR3 reads TGTGCCAGCAGCCCGGACAGCAATTCACCCCTCCACTTT.

At least ten counts were recorded for this clonotype. CDR3 DNA sequence: TGTGCCAGCAGTATATTCAGGGACAGACTTGAAAAACTGTTTTTT. It is translated as CASSIFRDRLEKLFF. V is TRBV28 and J is TRBJ1-4, with TRBD1 matching over 7 bases. The V gene's germline CDR1 is MDHEN and CDR2 SYDVKM. Unmatched junction bases numbered 10, after V lost 5 bases and J lost 7 bases. The CDR3 covers 15 residues.

This clonotype was seen ten or more times. The V gene is TRBV3-1, the J gene TRBJ1-1; D not resolved. The length of the CDR3 is 11 residues. Trimming shortened V by 6 bases and J by 8 bases, and 10 bases separated the two germline ends. CDR1 is LGHDT, CDR2 YNNKEL, per germline (reference sequence). The CDR3: CASSPGREAFF. The CDR3 DNA reads TGTGCCAGCAGTCCCGGTCGAGAAGCTTTCTTT.

The chain is built from TRBV5-1 and TRBJ1-1; 7 bases match TRBD1. Trimming took 4 bases from V and 0 from J; bases not matched to a gene: 3. The length of the CDR3 is 14 residues. Germline loops: CDR1 SGHRS, CDR2 YFSETQ. CDR3 nucleotides: TGCGCCAGCAGCGAACAGGGGCTGAACACTGAAGCTTTCTTT. Residues: CASSEQGLNTEAFF.

This clonotype has a handful of counts. The J gene is TRBJ1-2, the V gene TRBV5-6; TRBD1 is a possible D gene (5 bases). The CDR3 has 14 residues. The germline V gene has CDR1 SGHDT and CDR2 YYEEEE. V lost 1 base to trimming and J lost 2 bases, with 9 bases between them. The CDR3 DNA sequence: TGTGCCAGCAGCTTGAGGGGCGGGAACTATGGCTACACCTTC. It is translated as CASSLRGGNYGYTF.

Ten or more counts support this clonotype. This rearrangement joins TRBV2 to TRBJ2-2; D unclear. CDR1 and CDR2 (germline): SNHLY, FYNNEI. CDR3 size: 11 residues. V was clipped by 5 bases and J by 6 bases, with 4 bases between them. CDR3 residues: CASSRPGELFF. In nucleotides, the CDR3 is TGTGCCAGCAGTAGGCCCGGGGAGCTGTTTTTT.

This clonotype was detected ten times or more. The V gene is TRBV5-1, the J gene TRBJ2-2, with D perhaps matching TRBD1 or TRBD2 (5 bases each). Germline V gene lookup returns CDR1 SGHRS and CDR2 YFSETQ. Between the trimmed V and J ends, which lost 1 base and 5 bases, there was a span of 12 bases. This CDR3 has 15 amino acids. CDR3 loop: CASSLYKRGTGELFF. The DNA of the CDR3 is TGCGCCAGCAGCTTGTATAAGAGGGGTACCGGGGAGCTGTTTTTT.

This clonotype is medium-sized in the sample. V gene TRBV28 combines with J gene TRBJ2-7; TRBD2 agrees at 10 bases. V lost 3 bases, J lost 4 bases, and 0 bases stayed unmatched. The CDR3 has 13 amino acids. Germline CDR1 is MDHEN and CDR2 is SYDVKM. The CDR3 DNA is TGTGCCAGCAGTTTTAGCGGGGGGTACGAGCAGTACTTC. It codes for CASSFSGGYEQYF.

This clonotype was counted at least ten times. The V call is TRBV29-1, the J call TRBJ1-4; a possible D gene is TRBD1 (5 bases). The V and J ends lost 3 bases and 5 bases respectively, with 28 bases between them. Germline CDR1 and CDR2: SQVTM and ANQGSEA. The CDR3 covers 19 residues. This CDR3 reads CSVDSVSRARDEFNEKLFF. In DNA form, the CDR3 reads TGCAGCGTTGATTCGGTGTCAAGGGCCCGGGACGAATTCAATGAAAAACTGTTTTTT. Using reference TRBV29-1 and TRBJ1-4 for the parts outside the CDR3, the full variable domain is SAVISQKPSRDICQRGTSLTIQCQVDSQVTMMFWYRQQPGQSLTLIATANQGSEATYESGFVIDKFPISRPNLTFSTLTVSNMSPEDSSIYLCSVDSVSRARDEFNEKLFFGSGTQLSVL.

This chain joins TRBV27 and TRBJ2-1; a weak D match, TRBD2 (7 bases). Germline V gives CDR1 MNHEY, CDR2 SMNVEV (reference sequence). Trimming stripped 4 bases from V and 4 bases from J, with 20 bases between. The CDR3 covers 17 residues. The DNA for the CDR3 is TGTGCCAGCAGTTCTTCAAGGGGGGGTGTAGGGTACAATGAGCAGTTCTTC. It translates to CASSSSRGGVGYNEQFF.

The sample holds many counts of this clonotype. The chain joins TRBV9 to TRBJ1-6; no reliable D call. Germline CDR1 and CDR2: SGDLS and YYNGEE. Trimming took 7 bases from V and 3 from J, leaving 8 bases between them. The CDR3 loop spans 13 amino acids. CDR3 sequence (DNA): TGTGCCAGCCGGGAGGACTATAATTCACCCCTCCACTTT. Its protein is CASREDYNSPLHF.

This clonotype was seen ten or more times. The chain recombines TRBV12-3 or TRBV12-4 with TRBJ2-5, with TRBD1 matching 11 bases. CDR3 length: 15 residues. The ends lost 5 bases at V and 5 bases at J; junction bases unmatched: 7. CDR3 DNA: TGTGCCAGCAGTAACGGACAGGGGGCACGGGAGACCCAGTACTTC. This gives the protein CASSNGQGARETQYF.

This clonotype was counted ten times or more. V usage is TRBV5-1 and J usage is TRBJ1-1; D is possibly TRBD1 (5 bases). The CDR3 spans 14 residues. With 0 bases removed from V and 7 bases from J, the gap between germline ends came to 13 bases. Germline CDR1 reads SGHRS; CDR2 reads YFSETQ. CDR3 sequence: CASSLVGVGDEAFF. The CDR3 DNA follows: TGCGCCAGCAGCTTGGTGGGAGTAGGGGATGAAGCTTTCTTT. Supplemented by reference TRBV5-1 and TRBJ1-1, the full variable domain reads KAGVTQTPRYLIKTRGQQVTLSCSPISGHRSVSWYQQTPGQGLQFLFEYFSETQRNKGNFPGRFSGRQFSNSRSEMNVSTLELGDSALYLCASSLVGVGDEAFFGQGTRLTVV.

CDR3 DNA: TGTGCCACCCGTAACAGGGGGCGCGAGGATGGCTACACCTTC. Its protein product is CATRNRGREDGYTF. V gene TRBV19 combines with J gene TRBJ1-2, with 9 bases aligning to TRBD1. Trimming took 10 bases from V and 6 from J; bases not matched to a gene: 12. In germline, CDR1 is LNHDA, CDR2 SQIVND (reference sequence). The CDR3 totals 14 residues.

The sample holds many counts of this clonotype. This rearrangement joins TRBV5-5 to TRBJ2-2, with 9 positions matching TRBD1. The CDR3 covers 15 residues. Germline CDR1 reads SGHKS; CDR2 reads YYEKEE (reference sequence). V lost 4 bases to trimming and J lost 3 bases; unmatched junction nucleotides: 4. The CDR3 DNA follows: TGTGCCAGCAGCGGTGGACAGGGGTACACCGGGGAGCTGTTTTTT. This codes for CASSGGQGYTGELFF.

This clonotype was seen at least ten times. This rearrangement joins TRBV27 to TRBJ2-2, with 9 bases matching TRBD2. The germline V gene encodes CDR1 MNHEY and CDR2 SMNVEV (reference sequence). The junction had 7 bases not matched to a gene; V was cut back by 7 bases and J by 1 base. The CDR3 runs to 16 residues. Here the CDR3 reads CASKGWREGNTGELFF. DNA for the CDR3: TGTGCCAGCAAGGGATGGCGGGAGGGGAACACCGGGGAGCTGTTTTTT.

This rearrangement joins TRBV14 to TRBJ1-1, with a tentative D call TRBD1 (5 bases). The CDR3 consists of 14 residues. With 4 bases removed from V and 10 bases from J, the gap between germline ends came to 19 bases. From germline, CDR1 is SGHDN and CDR2 FVKESK. This CDR3 reads CASSREGVRGGAFF. In nucleotides, the CDR3 is TGTGCCAGCAGCCGAGAAGGGGTTCGGGGGGGAGCTTTCTTT.

In this sample, this clonotype turned up many times. The chain links TRBV5-1 to TRBJ2-3, with 9 bases matching TRBD2. Germline V gene sequence: CDR1 SGHRS, CDR2 YFSETQ. J was trimmed by 5 bases and V by 10 bases; bases with no gene match: 11. The CDR3 runs 14 residues. The DNA for the CDR3 is TGCGCCTCCAGGGGCGGGGGGGCCGAAGATACGCAGTATTTT. This gives the protein CASRGGGAEDTQYF.

This clonotype was picked up many times. The chain couples TRBV4-2 to TRBJ2-5; no definite D call. Germline-derived CDR1 and CDR2 are LGHNA and YNFKEQ. V lost 3 bases to trimming and J lost 2 bases, with 10 bases between them. The CDR3 has 14 residues. The CDR3 DNA sequence: TGTGCCAGCAGCCATCCGGGCCCACAAGAGACCCAGTACTTC. The encoded protein is CASSHPGPQETQYF.

This clonotype was seen repeatedly, ten times or more. This chain links TRBV5-1 with TRBJ2-1, with TRBD1 as a possible D gene (6 bases). The CDR3 has 13 amino acids. Germline V gene data show CDR1 as SGHRS and CDR2 as YFSETQ. V shed 0 bases and J shed 11 bases, with 12 bases lying between them. The CDR3 loop is CASSLEIQGKQFF. In DNA form, the CDR3 reads TGCGCCAGCAGCTTGGAAATTCAGGGGAAGCAGTTCTTC.

This clonotype was counted at least ten times. This chain links TRBV3-1 with TRBJ1-2; D unresolved. Per germline, CDR1 LGHDT and CDR2 YNNKEL (reference sequence). V dropped 0 bases and J dropped 0 bases, with 14 bases sitting between them. The CDR3 totals 17 residues. Here the CDR3 DNA reads TGTGCCAGCAGCCAAGAAGGCGGACCATTAGCTAACTATGGCTACACCTTC. Translated, it gives CASSQEGGPLANYGYTF.

Ten or more counts support this clonotype. V is TRBV5-1 and J is TRBJ2-2; no reliable D call. V dropped 2 bases and J dropped 4 bases, with 9 bases sitting between them. Looked up from germline, CDR1 is SGHRS and CDR2 is YFSETQ. This CDR3 contains 14 residues. CDR3 residues: CASSFEGGTGELFF. In nucleotides, the CDR3 is TGCGCCAGCAGCTTTGAAGGCGGCACCGGGGAGCTGTTTTTT.

In regard to this clonotype: Since a far larger clone is one base different, this is likely a read error. The V gene is TRBV7-6, the J gene TRBJ2-3; D call uncertain. The CDR3 loop spans 11 amino acids. Germline CDR1 SGHVS, CDR2 FNYEAQ. The ends were cut back, 2 bases at V and 3 bases at J, with 0 bases in the middle. The CDR3 loop is CASSLTDTQYF. In DNA form, the CDR3 reads TGTGCCAGCAGCTTAACAGATACGCAGTATTTT. The full variable domain, completed using reference TRBV7-6 and TRBJ2-3, is GAGVSQSPRYKVTKRGQDVALRCDPISGHVSLYWYRQALGQGPEFLTYFNYEAQQDKSGLPNDRFSAERPEGSISTLTIQRTEQRDSAMYRCASSLTDTQYFGPGTRLTVL.